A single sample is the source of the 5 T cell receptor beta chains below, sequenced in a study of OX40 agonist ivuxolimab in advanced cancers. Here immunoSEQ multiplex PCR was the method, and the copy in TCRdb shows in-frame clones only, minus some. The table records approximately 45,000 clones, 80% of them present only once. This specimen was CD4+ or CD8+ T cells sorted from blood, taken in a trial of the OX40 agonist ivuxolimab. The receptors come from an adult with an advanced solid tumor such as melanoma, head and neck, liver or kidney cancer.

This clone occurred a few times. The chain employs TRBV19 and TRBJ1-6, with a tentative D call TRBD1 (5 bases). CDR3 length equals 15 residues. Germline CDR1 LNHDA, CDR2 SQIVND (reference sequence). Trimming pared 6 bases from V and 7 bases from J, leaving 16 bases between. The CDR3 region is CASSTSGLQNSPLHF. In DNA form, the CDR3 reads TGTGCCAGTAGCACGTCGGGACTCCAGAATTCACCCCTCCACTTT.

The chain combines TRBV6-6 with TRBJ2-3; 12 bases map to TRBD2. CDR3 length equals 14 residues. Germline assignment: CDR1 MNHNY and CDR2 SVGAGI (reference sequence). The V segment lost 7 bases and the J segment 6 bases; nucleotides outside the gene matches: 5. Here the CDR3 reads CASNRLAGDDTQYF. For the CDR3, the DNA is TGTGCCAGCAACAGACTAGCGGGAGATGATACGCAGTATTTT.

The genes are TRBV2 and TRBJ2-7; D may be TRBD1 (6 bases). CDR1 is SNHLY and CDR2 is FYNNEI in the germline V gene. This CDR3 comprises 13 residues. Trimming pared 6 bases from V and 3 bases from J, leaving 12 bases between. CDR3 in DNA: TGTGCCAGCAGGCGGGCAGGGGACTACGAGCAGTACTTC. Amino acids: CASRRAGDYEQYF. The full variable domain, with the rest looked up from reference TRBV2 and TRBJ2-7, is EPEVTQTPSHQVTQMGQEVILRCVPISNHLYFYWYRQILGQKVEFLVSFYNNEISEKSEIFDDQFSVERPDGSNFTLKIRSTKLEDSAMYFCASRRAGDYEQYFGPGTRLTVT.

In DNA form, the CDR3 reads TGTGCCAGCAGCGTAGGCTCGGCGGAGTTCACAGATACGCAGTATTTT. It translates to CASSVGSAEFTDTQYF. This chain connects TRBV9 to TRBJ2-3; D unresolved. Per germline, CDR1 SGDLS and CDR2 YYNGEE. There are 16 residues in the CDR3. The V end lost 0 bases, the J end lost 2 bases, and 13 bases lay between the germline ends.

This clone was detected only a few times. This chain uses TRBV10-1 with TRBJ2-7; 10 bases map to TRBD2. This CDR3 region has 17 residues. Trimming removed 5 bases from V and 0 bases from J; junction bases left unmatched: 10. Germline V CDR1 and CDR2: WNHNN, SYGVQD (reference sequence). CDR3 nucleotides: TGCGCCAGCAGTTATCCGGGACTAGCGAAGAGCTCCTACGAGCAGTACTTC. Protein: CASSYPGLAKSSYEQYF.